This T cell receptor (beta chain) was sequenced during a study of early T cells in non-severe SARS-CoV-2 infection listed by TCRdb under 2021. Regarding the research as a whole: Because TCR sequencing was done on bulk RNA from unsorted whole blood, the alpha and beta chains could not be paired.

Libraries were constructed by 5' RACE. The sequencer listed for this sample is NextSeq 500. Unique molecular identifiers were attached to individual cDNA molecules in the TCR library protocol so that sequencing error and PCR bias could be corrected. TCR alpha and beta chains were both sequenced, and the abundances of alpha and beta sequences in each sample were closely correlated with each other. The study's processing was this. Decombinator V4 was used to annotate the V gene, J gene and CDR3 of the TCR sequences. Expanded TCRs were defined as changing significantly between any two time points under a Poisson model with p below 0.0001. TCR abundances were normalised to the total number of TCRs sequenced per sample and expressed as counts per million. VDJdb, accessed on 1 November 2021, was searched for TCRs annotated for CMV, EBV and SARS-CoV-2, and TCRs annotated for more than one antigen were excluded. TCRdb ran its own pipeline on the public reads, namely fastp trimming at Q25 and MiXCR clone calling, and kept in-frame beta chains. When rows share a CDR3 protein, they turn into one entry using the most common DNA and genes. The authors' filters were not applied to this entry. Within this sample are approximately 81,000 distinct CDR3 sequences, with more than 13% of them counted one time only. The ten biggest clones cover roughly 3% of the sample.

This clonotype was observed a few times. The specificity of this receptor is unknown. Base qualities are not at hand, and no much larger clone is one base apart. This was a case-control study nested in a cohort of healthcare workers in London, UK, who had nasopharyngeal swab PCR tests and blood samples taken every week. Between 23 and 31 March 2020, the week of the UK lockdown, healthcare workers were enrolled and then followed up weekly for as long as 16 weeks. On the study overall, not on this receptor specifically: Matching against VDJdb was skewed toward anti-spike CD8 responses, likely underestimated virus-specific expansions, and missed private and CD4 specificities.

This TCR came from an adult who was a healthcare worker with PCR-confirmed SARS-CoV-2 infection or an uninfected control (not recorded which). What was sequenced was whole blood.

The CDR3 protein sequence reads: CASGYPRYNEQFF. The DNA sequence is as follows: TGTGCCAGCGGGTACCCCAGGTACAATGAGCAGTTCTTC. This sequence uses TRBV7-9 and TRBJ2-1, with the D gene not clear enough to name. V loses 8 bases, J loses 4 bases, and the germline ends lie 12 bases apart. Per the germline V gene (reference sequence), SEHNR is the CDR1 and FQNEAQ is the CDR2. Spanning cysteine to phenylalanine, the CDR3 consists of 13 amino acids. The DNA shown is the 39-base CDR3, in frame from base 1.